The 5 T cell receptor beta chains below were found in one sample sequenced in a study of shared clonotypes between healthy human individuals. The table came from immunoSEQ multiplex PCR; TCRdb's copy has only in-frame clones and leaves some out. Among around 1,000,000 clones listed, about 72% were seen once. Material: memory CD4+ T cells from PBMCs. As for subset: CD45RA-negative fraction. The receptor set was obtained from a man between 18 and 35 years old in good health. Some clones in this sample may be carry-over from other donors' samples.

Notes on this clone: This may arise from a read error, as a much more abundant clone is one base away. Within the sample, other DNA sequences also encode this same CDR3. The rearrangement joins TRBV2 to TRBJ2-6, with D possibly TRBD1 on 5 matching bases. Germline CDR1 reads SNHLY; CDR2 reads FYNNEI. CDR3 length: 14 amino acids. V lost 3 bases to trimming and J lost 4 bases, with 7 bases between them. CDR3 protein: CASSDRAGANVLTF. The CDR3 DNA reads TGTGCCAGCAGTGACAGGGCCGGGGCCAACGTCCTGACTTTC.

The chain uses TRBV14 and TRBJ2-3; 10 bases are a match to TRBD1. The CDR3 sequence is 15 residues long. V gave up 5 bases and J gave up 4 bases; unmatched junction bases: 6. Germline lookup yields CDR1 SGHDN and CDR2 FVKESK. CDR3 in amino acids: CASSIWTGGADTQYF. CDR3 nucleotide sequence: TGTGCCAGCAGCATATGGACAGGGGGGGCAGATACGCAGTATTTT.

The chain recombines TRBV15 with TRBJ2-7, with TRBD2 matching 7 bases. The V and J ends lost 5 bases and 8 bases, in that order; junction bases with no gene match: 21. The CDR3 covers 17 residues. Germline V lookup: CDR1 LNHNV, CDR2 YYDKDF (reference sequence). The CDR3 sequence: CATSPRREGPLTHKQYF. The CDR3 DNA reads TGTGCCACCAGCCCCAGGAGGGAGGGACCGCTTACGCACAAGCAGTACTTC.

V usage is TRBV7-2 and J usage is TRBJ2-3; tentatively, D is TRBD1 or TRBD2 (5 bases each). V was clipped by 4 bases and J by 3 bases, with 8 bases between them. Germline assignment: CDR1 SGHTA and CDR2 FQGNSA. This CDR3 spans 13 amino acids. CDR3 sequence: CASSSRGTDTQYF. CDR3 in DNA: TGTGCCAGCAGCTCGAGGGGAACAGATACGCAGTATTTT.

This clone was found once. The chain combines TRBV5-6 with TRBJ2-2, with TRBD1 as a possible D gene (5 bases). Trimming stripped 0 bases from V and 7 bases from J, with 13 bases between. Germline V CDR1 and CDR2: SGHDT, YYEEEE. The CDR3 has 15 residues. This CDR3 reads CASSLVAGWNGELFF. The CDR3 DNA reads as TGTGCCAGCAGCTTGGTAGCAGGGTGGAACGGGGAGCTGTTTTTT.